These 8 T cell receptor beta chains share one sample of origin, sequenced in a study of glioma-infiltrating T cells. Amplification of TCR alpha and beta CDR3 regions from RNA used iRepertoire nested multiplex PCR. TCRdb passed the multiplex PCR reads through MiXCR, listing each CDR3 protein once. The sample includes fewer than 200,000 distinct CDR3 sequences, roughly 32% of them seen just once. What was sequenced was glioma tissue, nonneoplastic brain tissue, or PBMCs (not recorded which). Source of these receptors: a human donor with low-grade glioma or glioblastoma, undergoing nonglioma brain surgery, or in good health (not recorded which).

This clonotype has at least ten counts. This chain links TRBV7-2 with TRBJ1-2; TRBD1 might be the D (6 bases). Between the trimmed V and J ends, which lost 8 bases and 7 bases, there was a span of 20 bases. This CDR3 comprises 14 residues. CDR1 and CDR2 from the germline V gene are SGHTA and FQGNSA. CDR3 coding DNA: TGTGCCAGCGGATCAGGGGCCAATTTACGTGGCTACACCTTC. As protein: CASGSGANLRGYTF.

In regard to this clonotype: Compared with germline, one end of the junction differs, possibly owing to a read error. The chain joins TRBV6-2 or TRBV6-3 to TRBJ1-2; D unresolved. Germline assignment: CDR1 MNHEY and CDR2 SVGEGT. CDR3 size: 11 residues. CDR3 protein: CASKAGYVYTF. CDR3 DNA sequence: TGTGCCAGCAAGGCCGGGTATGTCTACACCTTC.

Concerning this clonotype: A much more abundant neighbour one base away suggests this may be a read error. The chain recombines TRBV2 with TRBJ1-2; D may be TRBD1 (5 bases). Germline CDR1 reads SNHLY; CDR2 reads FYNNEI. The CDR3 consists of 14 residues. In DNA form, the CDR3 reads TGTGCCAGCAGTGTCCCGGGGGTCCCTAGAGGCTACGCCTTC. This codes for CASSVPGVPRGYAF.

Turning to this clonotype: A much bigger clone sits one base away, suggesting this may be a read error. The DNA of the CDR3 is TGTGCCAGCAGCGTAGTGCATGATGGGACCCAGTACTTC. The encoded protein is CASSVVHDGTQYF. The V gene is TRBV9, the J gene TRBJ2-5; no definite D call. Trimming removed 0 bases from V and 7 bases from J, with 10 bases in between. This CDR3 region has 13 residues. Per germline, CDR1 SGDLS and CDR2 YYNGEE.

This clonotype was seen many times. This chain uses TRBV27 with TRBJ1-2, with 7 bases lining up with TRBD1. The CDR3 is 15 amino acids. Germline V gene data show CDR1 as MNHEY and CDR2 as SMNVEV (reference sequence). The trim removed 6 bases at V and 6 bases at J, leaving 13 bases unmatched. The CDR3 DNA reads TGTGCCAGCAGCCGGTTCGAGACAGGGAGAGATGGCTACACCTTC. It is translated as CASSRFETGRDGYTF.

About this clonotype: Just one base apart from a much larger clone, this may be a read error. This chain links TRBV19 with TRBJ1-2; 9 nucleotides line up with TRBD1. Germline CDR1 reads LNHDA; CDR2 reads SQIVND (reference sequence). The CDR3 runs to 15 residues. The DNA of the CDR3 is TGTGACAGTAGTACTGACAGGGGGGACGACTATGGCTACACCTTC. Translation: CDSSTDRGDDYGYTF.

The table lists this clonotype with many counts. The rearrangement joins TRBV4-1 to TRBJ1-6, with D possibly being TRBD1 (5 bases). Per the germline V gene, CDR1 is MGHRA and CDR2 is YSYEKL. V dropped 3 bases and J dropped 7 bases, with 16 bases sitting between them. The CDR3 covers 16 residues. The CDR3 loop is CASSQEGQLTNSPLHF. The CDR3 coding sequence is TGCGCCAGCAGCCAGGAAGGACAATTAACGAATTCACCCCTCCACTTT.

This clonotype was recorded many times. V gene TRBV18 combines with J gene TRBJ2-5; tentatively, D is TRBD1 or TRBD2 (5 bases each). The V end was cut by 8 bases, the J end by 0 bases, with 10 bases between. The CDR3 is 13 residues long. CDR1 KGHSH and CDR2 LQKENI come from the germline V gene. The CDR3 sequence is CASSPGHQETQYF. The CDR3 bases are TGTGCCAGCAGTCCGGGACACCAAGAGACCCAGTACTTC.